This TCR beta chain was recorded in a study of blood T cell repertoires in COVID-19. CDR1 is MNHEY and CDR2 is SVGEGT in the germline V gene. The CDR3 is 17 residues long. Trimming cost V 6 bases and J 1 base, with 19 bases left between them. Using immunoSEQ multiplex PCR, the repertoire was profiled, and TCRdb retains in-frame clones only, with some absent. The table includes around 280,000 clones, more than 85% detected once. Sequenced: peripheral blood. The clonotype comes from a man in his sixties or seventies with acute or convalescent COVID-19. The genes are TRBV6-2 or TRBV6-3 and TRBJ1-5, with D tentatively TRBD1 (5 bases). CDR3 nucleotides: TGTGCCAGCAGCCAAGGGGTTCCTCGGTCCAGCAATCAGCCCCAGCATTTT. Amino acids: CASSQGVPRSSNQPQHF.